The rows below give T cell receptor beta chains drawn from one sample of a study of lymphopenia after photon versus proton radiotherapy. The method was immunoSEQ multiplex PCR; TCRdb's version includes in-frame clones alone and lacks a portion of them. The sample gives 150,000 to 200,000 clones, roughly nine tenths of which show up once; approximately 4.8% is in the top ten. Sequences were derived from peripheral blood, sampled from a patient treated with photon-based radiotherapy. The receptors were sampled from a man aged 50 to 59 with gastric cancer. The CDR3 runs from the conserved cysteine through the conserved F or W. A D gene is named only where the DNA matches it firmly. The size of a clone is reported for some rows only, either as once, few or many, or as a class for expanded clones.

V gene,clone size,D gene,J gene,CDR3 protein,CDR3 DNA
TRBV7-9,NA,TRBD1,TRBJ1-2,CASSLTGTGGASNYGYTF,TGTGCCAGCAGTCTCACCGGGACAGGGGGTGCCTCTAACTATGGCTACACCTTC
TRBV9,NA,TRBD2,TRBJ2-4,CASSDSGSVAKNIQYF,TGTGCCAGCAGCGATAGCGGGAGTGTGGCCAAAAACATTCAGTACTTC
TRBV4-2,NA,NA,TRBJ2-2,CASSQVRGRTGELFF,TGTGCCAGCAGCCAAGTCCGGGGTCGCACCGGGGAGCTGTTTTTT
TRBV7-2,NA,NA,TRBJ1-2,CASSPGQGGPNLYGYTF,TGTGCCAGCAGCCCCGGCCAGGGAGGGCCTAACCTATATGGCTACACCTTC
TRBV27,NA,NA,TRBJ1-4,CASSLSPGGRNEKLFF,TGTGCCAGCAGTTTATCGCCCGGGGGTCGTAATGAAAAACTGTTTTTT
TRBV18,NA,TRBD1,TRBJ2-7,CASSPGQGDYEQYF,TGTGCCAGCTCACCGGGACAGGGTGACTACGAGCAGTACTTC
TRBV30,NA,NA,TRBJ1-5,CAWSRLQGGNQPQHF,TGTGCCTGGAGCCGGCTCCAGGGTGGTAATCAGCCCCAGCATTTT
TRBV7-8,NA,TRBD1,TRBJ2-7,CASSFDRADYWQYF,TGTGCCAGCAGCTTCGACAGGGCAGACTATTGGCAGTACTTC
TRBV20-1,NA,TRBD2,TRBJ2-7,CSASARGRAYF,TGCAGTGCTAGCGCCCGCGGGAGGGCCTACTTC
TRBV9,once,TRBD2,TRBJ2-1,CASSPRPAGGPRSEQFF,TGTGCCAGCAGCCCACGTCCAGCGGGAGGGCCTAGGTCAGAGCAGTTCTTC
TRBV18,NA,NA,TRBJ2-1,CASSPPGRQPSYNEQFF,TGTGCCAGCTCACCACCGGGCCGACAGCCATCGTACAATGAGCAGTTCTTC
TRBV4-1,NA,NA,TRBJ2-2,CASSQRGNTGELFF,TGCGCCAGCAGCCAAAGGGGAAACACCGGGGAGCTGTTTTTT
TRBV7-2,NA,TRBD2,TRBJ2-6,CASSSRGGSSGANVLTF,TGTGCCAGCAGCTCCCGGGGAGGGAGCTCTGGGGCCAACGTCCTGACTTTC
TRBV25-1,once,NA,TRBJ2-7,CASSDSPTGNHEQYF,TGTGCCAGCAGTGACTCTCCTACAGGGAACCACGAGCAGTACTTC
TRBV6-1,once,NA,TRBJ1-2,CASSEALGLNYGYTF,TGTGCCAGCAGTGAAGCGCTGGGACTTAACTATGGCTACACCTTC
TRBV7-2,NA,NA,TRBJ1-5,CASSPEIGPQHF,TGTGCCAGCAGCCCCGAAATCGGGCCCCAGCATTTT
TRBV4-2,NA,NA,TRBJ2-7,CASSQGAGRTYEQYF,TGTGCCAGCAGCCAAGGTGCAGGAAGAACCTACGAGCAGTACTTC
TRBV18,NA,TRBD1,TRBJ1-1,CASSLDRTEAFF,TGTGCCAGCTCGCTGGACAGGACTGAAGCTTTCTTT
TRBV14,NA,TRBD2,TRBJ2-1,CASSQVLRLAGDPEQFF,TGTGCCAGCAGCCAAGTATTAAGGCTAGCGGGAGACCCTGAGCAGTTCTTC
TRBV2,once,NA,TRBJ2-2,CASSRLGRSGGELFF,TGTGCCAGCAGTCGACTAGGACGGTCCGGCGGGGAGCTGTTTTTT
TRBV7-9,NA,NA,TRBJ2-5,CARALTGRGTQYF,TGTGCCCGAGCGTTGACAGGGAGGGGGACCCAGTACTTC
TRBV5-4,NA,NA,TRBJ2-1,CASSLAYLGSPAGNEQFF,TGTGCCAGCAGCTTGGCCTATCTGGGTAGCCCCGCGGGGAATGAGCAGTTCTTC
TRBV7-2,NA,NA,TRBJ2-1,CASSLSSVNSYNEQFF,TGTGCCAGCAGCCTCTCTAGCGTAAACTCCTACAATGAGCAGTTCTTC
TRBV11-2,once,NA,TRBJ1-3,CASSHGKPGNTIYF,TGTGCCAGCAGCCATGGGAAGCCTGGAAACACCATATATTTT
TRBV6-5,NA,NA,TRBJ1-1,CASSLGTTYNTEAFF,TGTGCCAGCAGTTTAGGGACAACTTATAACACTGAAGCTTTCTTT
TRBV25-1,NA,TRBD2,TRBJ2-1,CASSARLAGGQQFF,TGTGCCAGCAGTGCACGACTAGCGGGAGGGCAGCAGTTCTTC
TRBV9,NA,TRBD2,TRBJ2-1,CASSVLTGTSGEQFF,TGTGCCAGCAGCGTACTCACCGGGACTAGTGGTGAGCAGTTCTTC
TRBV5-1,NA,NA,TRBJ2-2,CASSLGLIDTGELFF,TGCGCCAGCAGCTTGGGGCTCATCGACACCGGGGAGCTGTTTTTT
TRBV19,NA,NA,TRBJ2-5,CASSIDDGQKETQYF,TGTGCCAGTAGTATAGATGACGGGCAGAAAGAGACCCAGTACTTC
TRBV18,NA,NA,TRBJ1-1,CASFRYQGEEAFF,TGTGCCAGCTTCCGGTACCAGGGAGAGGAAGCTTTCTTT
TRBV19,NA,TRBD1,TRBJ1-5,CASSPDRGMNQPQHF,TGTGCCAGTAGCCCGGACAGGGGAATGAATCAGCCCCAGCATTTT
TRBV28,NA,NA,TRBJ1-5,CASTRPNSNQPQHF,TGTGCCAGCACAAGGCCAAATAGCAATCAGCCCCAGCATTTT
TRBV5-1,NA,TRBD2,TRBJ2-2,CASIPSSGSTNTGELFF,TGCGCCAGCATCCCGTCTAGCGGGAGTACGAACACCGGGGAGCTGTTTTTT
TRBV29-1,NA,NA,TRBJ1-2,CSVVGSNYGYTF,TGCAGCGTTGTTGGCAGTAACTATGGCTACACCTTC
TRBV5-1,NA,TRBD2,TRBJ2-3,CASSPLAGADTQYF,TGCGCCAGCAGCCCACTAGCGGGAGCAGATACGCAGTATTTT
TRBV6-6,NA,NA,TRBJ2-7,CASSYTVGYEQYF,TGTGCCAGCAGTTACACGGTCGGCTACGAGCAGTACTTC
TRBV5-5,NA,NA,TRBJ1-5,CASSLDVNQPQHF,TGTGCCAGCAGCTTGGACGTCAATCAGCCCCAGCATTTT
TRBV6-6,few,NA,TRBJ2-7,CASRTPGLRVYEQYF,TGTGCCAGCAGGACTCCGGGACTCCGCGTCTACGAGCAGTACTTC
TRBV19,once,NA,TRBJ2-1,CASSTHGQQFF,TGTGCCAGTAGTACCCACGGACAGCAGTTCTTC
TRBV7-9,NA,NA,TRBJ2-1,CASSPRLRDSYNEQFF,TGTGCCAGCAGCCCCCGGTTGAGGGACTCCTACAATGAGCAGTTCTTC
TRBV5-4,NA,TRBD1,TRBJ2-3,CASSGGQGPAGTQYF,TGTGCCAGCAGCGGTGGACAGGGGCCCGCAGGTACGCAGTATTTT
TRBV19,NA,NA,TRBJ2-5,CASKRTPQEAQYF,TGTGCCAGTAAACGGACTCCTCAAGAGGCCCAGTACTTC
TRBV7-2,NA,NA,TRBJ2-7,CASSNRGLYEQYF,TGTGCCAGCAGCAATCGGGGACTTTACGAGCAGTACTTC
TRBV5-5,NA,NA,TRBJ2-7,CASSFGYSYEQYF,TGTGCCAGCAGCTTCGGGTATTCCTACGAGCAGTACTTC
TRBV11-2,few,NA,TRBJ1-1,CASSFSIIATEAFF,TGTGCCAGCAGCTTCTCGATCATAGCCACTGAAGCTTTCTTT
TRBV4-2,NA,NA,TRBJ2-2,CASSHLKGPELFF,TGTGCCAGCAGCCACTTGAAGGGTCCGGAGCTGTTTTTT